This T cell receptor beta chain is from a study of OX40 agonist ivuxolimab in advanced cancers. Study context: The study enrolled dose-escalation patients with hepatocellular carcinoma, melanoma, renal cell or head and neck cancer.

Trimming removed 7 bases from V and 2 bases from J; junction bases left unmatched: 4. The CDR3 is 13 amino acids. From germline, CDR1 is SNHLY and CDR2 FYNNEI. General study results and limits: Some of the nonresponding patients also showed low levels of normalized T-cell clonal expansion.

Note on this clone: Its target is not known.

Sequencing was performed with immunoSEQ multiplex PCR; in TCRdb, only in-frame clones are kept and a portion is missing. The sample shows about 55,000 clones, around 87% of them seen only once. No patient had autoimmune disease or received systemic immunosuppression. The sequence came from an adult with an advanced solid tumor such as melanoma, head and neck, liver or kidney cancer. The sequences come from CD4+ or CD8+ T cells sorted from blood, collected in a trial of the OX40 agonist ivuxolimab. This chain connects TRBV2 to TRBJ1-2; 7 bases agree with TRBD1. The CDR3 DNA reads as TGTGCCAGCACCAAAGGGGGCAACTATGGCTACACCTTC. This gives the protein CASTKGGNYGYTF.